These 5 T cell receptor beta chains came from one sample sequenced in a study of blood T cells in healthy people across ages (dated by TCRdb to about 2015). Preparation of the library involved 5' RACE. Sequencer: Illumina HiSeq 2500. The second PCR ran for roughly 7 to 11 cycles and used a J-beta primer mix along with a sample-barcoded 5' primer. TCRdb reanalyzed the raw reads on its own, using fastp at Q25 for trimming and MiXCR for clone calling, and kept in-frame beta chains. Entries are consolidated by CDR3 protein sequence, retaining the most common genes and DNA. The sample profile shows fewer than 900,000 distinct CDR3 sequences; about 37% of them were found once. 10% to 15% of the sample is held by the ten biggest clonotypes. Sequencing input: blood. These receptors all come from a man in his late teens or twenties in good health.

Ten or more counts support this clonotype. The chain is built from TRBV9 and TRBJ2-5; D remains unclear. Germline values: CDR1 SGDLS, CDR2 YYNGEE. Trimming shortened V by 3 bases and J by 1 base, and 4 bases separated the two germline ends. The CDR3 extends over 12 amino acids. CDR3 nucleotide sequence: TGTGCCAGCAGCGCAGGCCAAGAGACCCAGTACTTC. Its protein product is CASSAGQETQYF.

This clonotype occurred a few times. The chain uses TRBV4-3 and TRBJ2-7, with 9 bases identical to TRBD1. The CDR3 is made up of 17 amino acids. The germline V gene encodes CDR1 LGHNA and CDR2 YSLEER. Losses at the gene ends were 3 bases for V and 0 bases for J; bases not matched to a gene: 9. As DNA, the CDR3 is TGCGCCAGCAGCCAGGGTCGTAAGGGACAGGGCTCCTACGAGCAGTACTTC. This gives the protein CASSQGRKGQGSYEQYF.

This clonotype has ten or more counts. The V call is TRBV12-3 or TRBV12-4, the J call TRBJ2-3; D unresolved. There are 12 residues in the CDR3. Trimming removed 6 bases from V and 4 bases from J, with 8 bases in between. As DNA, the CDR3 is TGTGCCAGCAGCGCCGGCGCAGATACGCAGTATTTT. Encoded protein: CASSAGADTQYF.

At least ten counts were recorded for this clonotype. The genes are TRBV5-1 and TRBJ2-3; 8 bases are shared with TRBD2. The CDR3 covers 14 residues. Germline CDR1 reads SGHRS; CDR2 reads YFSETQ. J gave up 0 bases and V 7 bases, and 4 bases lay outside the gene matches. The CDR3 nucleotides are TGCGCCAGCGGCCGGGGGGGAAGCACAGATACGCAGTATTTT. Amino acid sequence: CASGRGGSTDTQYF.

The chain employs TRBV27 and TRBJ2-1; 7 nucleotides agree with TRBD1. Germline CDR1 MNHEY, CDR2 SMNVEV (reference sequence). The CDR3 length is 15 residues. V gave up 4 bases and J gave up 3 bases; unmatched junction bases: 6. CDR3 loop: CASSWPGTDYNEQFF. CDR3 nucleotide sequence: TGTGCCAGCAGTTGGCCCGGGACAGACTACAATGAGCAGTTCTTC.